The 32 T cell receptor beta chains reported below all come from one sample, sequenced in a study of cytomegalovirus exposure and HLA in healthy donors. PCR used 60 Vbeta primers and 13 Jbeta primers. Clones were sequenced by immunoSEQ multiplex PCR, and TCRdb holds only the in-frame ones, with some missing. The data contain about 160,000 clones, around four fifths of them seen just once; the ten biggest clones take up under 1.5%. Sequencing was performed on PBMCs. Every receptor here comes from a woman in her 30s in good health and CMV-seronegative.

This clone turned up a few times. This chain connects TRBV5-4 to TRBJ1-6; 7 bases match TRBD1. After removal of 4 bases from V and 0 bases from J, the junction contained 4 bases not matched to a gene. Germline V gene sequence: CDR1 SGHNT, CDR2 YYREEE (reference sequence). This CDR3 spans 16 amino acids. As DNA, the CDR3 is TGTGCCAGCAGCGGGGACAGACGCTCCTATAATTCACCCCTCCACTTT. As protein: CASSGDRRSYNSPLHF.

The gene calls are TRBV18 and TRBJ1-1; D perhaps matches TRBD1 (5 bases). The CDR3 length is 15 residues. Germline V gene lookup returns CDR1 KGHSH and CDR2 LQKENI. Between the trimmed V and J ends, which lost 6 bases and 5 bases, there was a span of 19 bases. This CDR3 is CASSRTTLGGTEAFF. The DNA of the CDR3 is TGTGCCAGCTCGCGGACAACACTTGGGGGGACTGAAGCTTTCTTT.

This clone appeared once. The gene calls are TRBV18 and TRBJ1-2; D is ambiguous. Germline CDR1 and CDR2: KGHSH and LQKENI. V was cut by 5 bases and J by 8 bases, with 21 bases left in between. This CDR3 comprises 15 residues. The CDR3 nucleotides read TGTGCCAGCTCATCAGCGGGAGCGAACCGAAACGGCTACACCTTC. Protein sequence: CASSSAGANRNGYTF. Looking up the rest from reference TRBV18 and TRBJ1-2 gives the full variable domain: NAGVMQNPRHLVRRRGQEARLRCSPMKGHSHVYWYRQLPEEGLKFMVYLQKENIIDESGMPKERFSAEFPKEGPSILRIQQVVRGDSAAYFCASSSAGANRNGYTFGSGTRLTVV.

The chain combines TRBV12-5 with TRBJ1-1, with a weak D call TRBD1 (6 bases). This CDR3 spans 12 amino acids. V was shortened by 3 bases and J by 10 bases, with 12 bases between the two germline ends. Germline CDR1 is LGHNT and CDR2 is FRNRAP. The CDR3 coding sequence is TGTGCTAGTGGTTTCCTGGACAGTCGAGCTTTCTTT. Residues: CASGFLDSRAFF.

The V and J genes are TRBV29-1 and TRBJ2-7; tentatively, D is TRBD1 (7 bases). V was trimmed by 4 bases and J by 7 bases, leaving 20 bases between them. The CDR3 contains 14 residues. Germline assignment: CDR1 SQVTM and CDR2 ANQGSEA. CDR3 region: CSVVSGGSFWEQYF. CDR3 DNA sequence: TGCAGCGTTGTATCAGGGGGGTCCTTCTGGGAGCAGTACTTC.

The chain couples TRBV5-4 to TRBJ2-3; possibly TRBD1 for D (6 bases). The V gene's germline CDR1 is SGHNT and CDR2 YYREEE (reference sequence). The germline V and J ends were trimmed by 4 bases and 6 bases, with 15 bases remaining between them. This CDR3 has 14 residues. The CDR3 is CASSPGTIADTQYF. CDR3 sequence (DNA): TGTGCCAGCAGCCCCGGGACAATTGCGGATACGCAGTATTTT.

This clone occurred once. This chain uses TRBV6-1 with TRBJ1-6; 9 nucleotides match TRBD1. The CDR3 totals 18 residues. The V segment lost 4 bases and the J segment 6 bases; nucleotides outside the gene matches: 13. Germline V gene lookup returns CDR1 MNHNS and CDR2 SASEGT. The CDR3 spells CASSGPAGQGNFNSPLHF. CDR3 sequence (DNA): TGTGCCAGCAGTGGACCGGCGGGACAGGGAAATTTTAATTCACCCCTCCACTTT.

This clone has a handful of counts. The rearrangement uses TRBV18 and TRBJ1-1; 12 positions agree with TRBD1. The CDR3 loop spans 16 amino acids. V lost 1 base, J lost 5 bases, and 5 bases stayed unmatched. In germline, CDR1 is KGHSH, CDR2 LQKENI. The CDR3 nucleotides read TGTGCCAGCTCACCACTCGGGACAGGGGGCTGGACTGAAGCTTTCTTT. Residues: CASSPLGTGGWTEAFF.

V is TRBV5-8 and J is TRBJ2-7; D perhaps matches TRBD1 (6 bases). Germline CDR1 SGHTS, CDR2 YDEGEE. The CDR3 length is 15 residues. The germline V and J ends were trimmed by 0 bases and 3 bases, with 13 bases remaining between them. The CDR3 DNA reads TGTGCCAGCAGCTTGGGGGGGCAGGCTTTCTACGAGCAGTACTTC. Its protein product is CASSLGGQAFYEQYF. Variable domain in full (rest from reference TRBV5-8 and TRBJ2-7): EAGVTQSPTHLIKTRGQQATLRCSPISGHTSVYWYQQALGLGLQFLLWYDEGEERNRGNFPPRFSGRQFPNYSSELNVNALELEDSALYLCASSLGGQAFYEQYFGPGTRLTVT.

This CDR3 reads CASSLRDRWTTQAFF. The CDR3 nucleotides read TGTGCCAGCAGCTTACGGGACAGGTGGACAACTCAAGCTTTCTTT. The rearrangement uses TRBV7-9 and TRBJ1-1, with 8 bases fitting TRBD1. The length of the CDR3 is 15 residues. Germline CDR1 reads SEHNR; CDR2 reads FQNEAQ (reference sequence). V dropped 2 bases and J dropped 9; count of bases not matched to a gene: 11. The full variable domain, rest sourced from reference TRBV7-9 and TRBJ1-1, is DTGVSQNPRHKITKRGQNVTFRCDPISEHNRLYWYRQTLGQGPEFLTYFQNEAQLEKSRLLSDRFSAERPKGSFSTLEIQRTEQGDSAMYLCASSLRDRWTTQAFFGQGTRLTVV.

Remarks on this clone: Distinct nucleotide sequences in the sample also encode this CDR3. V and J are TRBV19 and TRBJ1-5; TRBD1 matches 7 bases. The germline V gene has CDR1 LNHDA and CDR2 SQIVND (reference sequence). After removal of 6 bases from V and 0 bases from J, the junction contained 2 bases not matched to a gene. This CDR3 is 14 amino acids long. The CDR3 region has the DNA TGTGCCAGTAGGGGACAGTATAGCAATCAGCCCCAGCATTTT. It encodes CASRGQYSNQPQHF.

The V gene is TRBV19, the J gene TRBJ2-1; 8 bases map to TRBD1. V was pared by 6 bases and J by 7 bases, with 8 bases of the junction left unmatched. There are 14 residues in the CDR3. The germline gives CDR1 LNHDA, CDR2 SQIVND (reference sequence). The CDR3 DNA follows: TGTGCCAGTAGGGACAGGGAGATCGAGAATGAGCAGTTCTTC. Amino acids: CASRDREIENEQFF. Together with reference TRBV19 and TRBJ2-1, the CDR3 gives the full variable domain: DGGITQSPKYLFRKEGQNVTLSCEQNLNHDAMYWYRQDPGQGLRLIYYSQIVNDFQKGDIAEGYSVSREKKESFPLTVTSAQKNPTAFYLCASRDREIENEQFFGPGTRLTVL.

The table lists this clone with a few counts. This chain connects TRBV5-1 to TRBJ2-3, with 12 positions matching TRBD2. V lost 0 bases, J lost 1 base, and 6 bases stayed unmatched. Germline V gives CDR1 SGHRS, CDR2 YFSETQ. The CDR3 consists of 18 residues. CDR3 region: CASSLGTSGASGTDTQYF. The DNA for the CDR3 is TGCGCCAGCAGCTTGGGGACTAGCGGGGCCAGTGGCACAGATACGCAGTATTTT. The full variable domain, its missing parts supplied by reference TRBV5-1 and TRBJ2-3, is KAGVTQTPRYLIKTRGQQVTLSCSPISGHRSVSWYQQTPGQGLQFLFEYFSETQRNKGNFPGRFSGRQFSNSRSEMNVSTLELGDSALYLCASSLGTSGASGTDTQYFGPGTRLTVL.

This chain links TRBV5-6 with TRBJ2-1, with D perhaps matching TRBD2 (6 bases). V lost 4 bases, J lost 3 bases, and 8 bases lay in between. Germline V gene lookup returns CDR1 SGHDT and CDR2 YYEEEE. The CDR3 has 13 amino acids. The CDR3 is CASSGGFYNEQFF. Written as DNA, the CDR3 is TGTGCCAGCAGCGGGGGGTTCTACAATGAGCAGTTCTTC.

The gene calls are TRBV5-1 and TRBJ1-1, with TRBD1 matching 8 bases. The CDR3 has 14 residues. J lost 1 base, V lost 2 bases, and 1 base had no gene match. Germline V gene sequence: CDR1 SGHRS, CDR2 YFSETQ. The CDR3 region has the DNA TGCGCCAGCAGCTTCGGGACAGGGAACACTGAAGCTTTCTTT. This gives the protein CASSFGTGNTEAFF.

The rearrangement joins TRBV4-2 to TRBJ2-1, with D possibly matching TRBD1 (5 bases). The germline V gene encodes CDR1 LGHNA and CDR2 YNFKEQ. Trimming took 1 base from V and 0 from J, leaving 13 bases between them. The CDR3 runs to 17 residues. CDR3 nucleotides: TGTGCCAGCAGCCAAGCGACAGCCATAAACTCCTACAATGAGCAGTTCTTC. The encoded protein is CASSQATAINSYNEQFF.

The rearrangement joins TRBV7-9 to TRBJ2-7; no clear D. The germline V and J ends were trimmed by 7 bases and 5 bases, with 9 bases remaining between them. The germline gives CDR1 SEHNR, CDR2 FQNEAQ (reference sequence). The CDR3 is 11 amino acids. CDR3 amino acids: CASTVENEQYF. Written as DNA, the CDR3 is TGTGCCAGCACTGTTGAGAACGAGCAGTACTTC.

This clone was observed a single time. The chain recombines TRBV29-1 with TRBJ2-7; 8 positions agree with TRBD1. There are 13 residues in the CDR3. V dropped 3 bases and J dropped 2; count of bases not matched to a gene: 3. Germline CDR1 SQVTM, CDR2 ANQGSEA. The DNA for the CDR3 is TGCAGCGTTGAGGGGGGACAGGCCTACGAGCAGTACTTC. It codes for CSVEGGQAYEQYF.

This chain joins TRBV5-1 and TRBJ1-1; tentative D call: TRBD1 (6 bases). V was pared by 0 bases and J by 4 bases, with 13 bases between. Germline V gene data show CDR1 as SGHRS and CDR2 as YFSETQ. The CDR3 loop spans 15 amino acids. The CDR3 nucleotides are TGCGCCAGCAGCTTGGGTGGGGGCGCGGGCACTGAAGCTTTCTTT. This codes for CASSLGGGAGTEAFF.

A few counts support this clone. CDR3 bases: TGTGCCTGGGGGACAGGGAACTATGGCTACACCTTC. It yields the protein CAWGTGNYGYTF. The chain links TRBV30 to TRBJ1-2; TRBD1 agrees at 9 bases. Trimming cost V 5 bases and J 2 bases; bases outside gene matches: 0. The germline V gene has CDR1 GTSNPN and CDR2 SVGIG (reference sequence). The CDR3 runs 12 residues. Variable domain in full (rest from reference TRBV30 and TRBJ1-2): SQTIHQWPATLVQPVGSPLSLECTVEGTSNPNLYWYRQAAGRGLQLLFYSVGIGQISSEVPQNLSASRPQDRQFILSSKKLLLSDSGFYLCAWGTGNYGYTFGSGTRLTVV.

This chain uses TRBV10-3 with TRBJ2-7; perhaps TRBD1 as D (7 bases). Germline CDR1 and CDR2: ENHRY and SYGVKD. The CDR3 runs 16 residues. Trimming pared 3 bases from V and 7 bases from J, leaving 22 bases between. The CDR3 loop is CAISERGQFSGKEQYF. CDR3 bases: TGTGCCATCAGTGAAAGGGGACAGTTTAGCGGAAAAGAGCAGTACTTC.

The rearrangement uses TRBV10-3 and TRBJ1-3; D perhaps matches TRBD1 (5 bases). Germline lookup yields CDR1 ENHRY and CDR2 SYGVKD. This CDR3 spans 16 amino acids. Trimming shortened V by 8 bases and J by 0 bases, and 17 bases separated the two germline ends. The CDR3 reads CAIRRVRGDSGNTIYF. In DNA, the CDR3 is TGTGCCATCCGGAGGGTCCGGGGCGACTCTGGAAACACCATATATTTT.

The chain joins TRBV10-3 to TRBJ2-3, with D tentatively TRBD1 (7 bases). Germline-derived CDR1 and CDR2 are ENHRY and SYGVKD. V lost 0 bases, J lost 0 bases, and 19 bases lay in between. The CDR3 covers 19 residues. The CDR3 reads CAISESRQNRGGSTDTQYF. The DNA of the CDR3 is TGTGCCATCAGTGAGTCCCGACAGAACAGGGGAGGAAGCACAGATACGCAGTATTTT.

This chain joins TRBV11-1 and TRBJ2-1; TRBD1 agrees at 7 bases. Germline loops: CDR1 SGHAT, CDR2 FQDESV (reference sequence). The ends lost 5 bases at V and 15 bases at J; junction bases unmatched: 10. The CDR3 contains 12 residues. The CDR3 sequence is CASSQLRDSLFF. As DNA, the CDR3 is TGTGCCAGCAGCCAGCTCCGGGACAGCTTGTTCTTC. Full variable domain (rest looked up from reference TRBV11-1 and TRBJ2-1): EAEVAQSPRYKITEKSQAVAFWCDPISGHATLYWYRQILGQGPELLVQFQDESVVDDSQLPKDRFSAERLKGVDSTLKIQPAELGDSAMYLCASSQLRDSLFFGPGTRLTVL.

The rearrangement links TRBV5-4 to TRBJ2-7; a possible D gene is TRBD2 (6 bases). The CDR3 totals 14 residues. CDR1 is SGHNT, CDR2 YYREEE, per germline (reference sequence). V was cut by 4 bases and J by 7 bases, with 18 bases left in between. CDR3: CASSPGGTHNEQYF. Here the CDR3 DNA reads TGTGCCAGCAGCCCGGGTGGGACTCATAATGAGCAGTACTTC.

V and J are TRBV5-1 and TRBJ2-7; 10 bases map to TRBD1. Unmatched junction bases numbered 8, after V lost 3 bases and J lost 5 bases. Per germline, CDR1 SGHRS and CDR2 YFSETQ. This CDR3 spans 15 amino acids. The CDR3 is CASSYTTDRGHEQYF. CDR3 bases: TGCGCCAGCAGCTACACAACAGACAGGGGGCACGAGCAGTACTTC.

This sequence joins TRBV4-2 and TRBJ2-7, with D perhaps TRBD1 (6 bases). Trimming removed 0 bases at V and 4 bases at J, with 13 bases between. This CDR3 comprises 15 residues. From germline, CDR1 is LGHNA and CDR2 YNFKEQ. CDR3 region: CASSQDQWGLYEQYF. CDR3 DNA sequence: TGTGCCAGCAGCCAAGATCAATGGGGGCTTTACGAGCAGTACTTC.

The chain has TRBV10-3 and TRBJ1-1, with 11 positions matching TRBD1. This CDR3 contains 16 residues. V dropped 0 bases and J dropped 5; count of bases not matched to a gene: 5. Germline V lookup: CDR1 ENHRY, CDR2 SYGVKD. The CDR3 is CAISESPGQGGTEAFF. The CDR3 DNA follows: TGTGCCATCAGTGAGTCGCCGGGACAGGGGGGGACTGAAGCTTTCTTT.

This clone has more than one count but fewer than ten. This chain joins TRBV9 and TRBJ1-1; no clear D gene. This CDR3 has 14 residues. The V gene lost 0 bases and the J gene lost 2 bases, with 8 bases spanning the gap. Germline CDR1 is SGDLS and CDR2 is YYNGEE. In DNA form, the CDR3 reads TGTGCCAGCAGCGTAGTGAAGAGAAACACTGAAGCTTTCTTT. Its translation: CASSVVKRNTEAFF.

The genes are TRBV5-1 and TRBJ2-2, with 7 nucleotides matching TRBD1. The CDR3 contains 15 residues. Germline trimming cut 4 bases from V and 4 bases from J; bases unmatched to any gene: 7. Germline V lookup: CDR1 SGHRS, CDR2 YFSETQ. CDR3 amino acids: CASSMTGISTGELFF. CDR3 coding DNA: TGCGCCAGCAGCATGACAGGGATCAGCACCGGGGAGCTGTTTTTT.

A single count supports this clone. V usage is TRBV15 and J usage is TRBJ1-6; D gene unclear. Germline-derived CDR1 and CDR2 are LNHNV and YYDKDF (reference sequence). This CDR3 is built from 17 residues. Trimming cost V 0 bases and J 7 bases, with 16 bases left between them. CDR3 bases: TGTGCCACCAGCAGAGATCCGGAGAGCTCGTGGAATTCACCCCTCCACTTT. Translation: CATSRDPESSWNSPLHF.

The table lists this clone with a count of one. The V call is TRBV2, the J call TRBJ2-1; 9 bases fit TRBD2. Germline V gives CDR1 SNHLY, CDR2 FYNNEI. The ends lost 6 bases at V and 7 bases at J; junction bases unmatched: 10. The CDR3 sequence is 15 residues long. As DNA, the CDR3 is TGTGCCAGCAGGCTCCCTCCCAGCGGGGGGAATGAGCAGTTCTTC. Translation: CASRLPPSGGNEQFF.